The next 21 T cell receptor beta chains were all read from a single sample in a study of T cell repertoires in cytomegalovirus infection. TCRdb reprocessed the reads via MiXCR and lists one record per CDR3 protein. The repertoire has some 450,000 distinct CDR3 sequences, approximately 32% of them found once; the top ten carry roughly 13%. Specimen: PBMCs. The receptors were sampled from a human donor in good health (CMV status not recorded). Some clones in this sample may be carry-over from other donors' samples.

The chain combines TRBV19 with TRBJ1-4; D remains ambiguous. V was trimmed by 4 bases and J by 0 bases, leaving 6 bases between them. Germline-derived CDR1 and CDR2 are LNHDA and SQIVND (reference sequence). The CDR3 contains 14 residues. The CDR3 loop reads CASSNPATNEKLFF. The CDR3, as DNA: TGTGCCAGTAGTAACCCAGCAACTAATGAAAAACTGTTTTTT.

This clonotype was seen a few times. The rearrangement uses TRBV18 and TRBJ2-7, with TRBD1 identical over 8 bases. Germline-derived CDR1 and CDR2 are KGHSH and LQKENI. This CDR3 region has 15 residues. Trimming took 5 bases from V and 6 from J; bases not matched to a gene: 12. CDR3 in amino acids: CASSSGGRVVSEQYF. CDR3 bases: TGTGCCAGCTCATCAGGGGGCAGGGTGGTCTCCGAGCAGTACTTC.

This clonotype was observed a handful of times. The chain carries TRBV18 and TRBJ1-2; no definite D call. CDR1 KGHSH and CDR2 LQKENI come from the germline V gene. This CDR3 has 14 amino acids. V lost 3 bases to trimming and J lost 2 bases, with 10 bases between them. The chain's CDR3 is CASSPDGGNYGYTF. Written as DNA, the CDR3 is TGTGCCAGCTCACCGGACGGCGGAAACTATGGCTACACCTTC.

This sequence joins TRBV6-2 or TRBV6-3 and TRBJ2-1; 10 nucleotides match TRBD1. V shed 6 bases, J shed 4 bases, and the junction held 15 bases outside the gene matches. CDR3 length: 18 amino acids. Germline values: CDR1 MNHEY, CDR2 SVGEGT. CDR3 loop: CASRPDRGRLVAYNEQFF. In DNA form, the CDR3 reads TGTGCCAGCAGACCGGACAGGGGGAGGTTAGTAGCTTACAATGAGCAGTTCTTC.

This clonotype was counted between two and nine times. The chain is built from TRBV28 and TRBJ2-5, with D uncertain. Germline V CDR1 and CDR2: MDHEN, SYDVKM. V lost 2 bases, J lost 3 bases, and 10 bases lay in between. CDR3 size: 14 residues. Written as DNA, the CDR3 is TGTGCCAGCAGTTTAAGGTTGGGAAAAGAGACCCAGTACTTC. Protein sequence: CASSLRLGKETQYF.

This chain connects TRBV19 to TRBJ1-1, with unresolved D. The CDR3 runs 15 residues. Germline V gives CDR1 LNHDA, CDR2 SQIVND (reference sequence). Trimming removed 1 base at V and 1 base at J, with 10 bases between. CDR3 sequence: CASSIVGWANTEAFF. CDR3 sequence (DNA): TGTGCCAGTAGTATAGTAGGTTGGGCGAACACTGAAGCTTTCTTT.

This clonotype was picked up many times. This chain's CDR3 is CASSSRGGNNEQFF. CDR3 DNA sequence: TGTGCCAGCAGCTCCCGTGGGGGTAACAATGAGCAGTTCTTC. This chain connects TRBV7-2 to TRBJ2-1; perhaps D is TRBD1 or TRBD2 (5 bases each). Germline lookup yields CDR1 SGHTA and CDR2 FQGNSA. Between the trimmed V and J ends, which lost 4 bases and 5 bases, there was a span of 12 bases. The length of the CDR3 is 14 residues. The whole variable domain, remainder taken from reference TRBV7-2 and TRBJ2-1, is GAGVSQSPSNKVTEKGKDVELRCDPISGHTALYWYRQSLGQGLEFLIYFQGNSAPDKSGLPSDRFSAERTGGSVSTLTIQRTQQEDSAVYLCASSSRGGNNEQFFGPGTRLTVL.

The chain uses TRBV5-4 and TRBJ2-2; TRBD2 aligns across 9 bases. The ends lost 3 bases at V and 4 bases at J; junction bases unmatched: 7. CDR1 and CDR2 from the germline V gene are SGHNT and YYREEE (reference sequence). The CDR3 sequence is 16 residues long. The CDR3 nucleotides read TGTGCCAGCAGCTATGGAGGGCGGGGGGGCACCGGGGAGCTGTTTTTT. It yields the protein CASSYGGRGGTGELFF.

A remark on this clonotype: Germline and junction disagree at one end, which may indicate a read error. The chain combines TRBV6-8 with TRBJ2-7; 9 bases are shared with TRBD2. This CDR3 comprises 13 residues. CDR1 is MNHGY and CDR2 is SAAAGT in the germline V gene. The CDR3 reads CASAGGEPYEHYF. The CDR3, as DNA: TGTGCCAGCGCGGGAGGGGAGCCCTACGAGCATTACTTC.

The V gene is TRBV15, the J gene TRBJ2-3; 10 bases align to TRBD1. CDR1 and CDR2 (germline): LNHNV, YYDKDF (reference sequence). The CDR3 runs to 15 residues. J was trimmed by 6 bases and V by 0 bases; bases with no gene match: 3. The CDR3, as DNA: TGTGCCACCAGCAGAGATGGGACAGGGGTGGATACGCAGTATTTT. This gives the protein CATSRDGTGVDTQYF. Combining the CDR3 with reference TRBV15 and TRBJ2-3 gives the whole variable domain DAMVIQNPRYQVTQFGKPVTLSCSQTLNHNVMYWYQQKSSQAPKLLFHYYDKDFNNEADTPDNFQSRRPNTSFCFLDIRSPGLGDTAMYLCATSRDGTGVDTQYFGPGTRLTVL.

This clonotype was detected many times. The rearrangement uses TRBV7-2 and TRBJ2-1, with D possibly matching TRBD1 (5 bases). This CDR3 contains 15 residues. CDR1 and CDR2 (germline): SGHTA, FQGNSA. Trimming shortened V by 5 bases and J by 0 bases, and 11 bases separated the two germline ends. CDR3 protein: CASSPPRASYNEQFF. The CDR3 bases are TGTGCCAGCAGCCCCCCCAGGGCCTCCTACAATGAGCAGTTCTTC. The full variable domain, rest sourced from reference TRBV7-2 and TRBJ2-1, is GAGVSQSPSNKVTEKGKDVELRCDPISGHTALYWYRQSLGQGLEFLIYFQGNSAPDKSGLPSDRFSAERTGGSVSTLTIQRTQQEDSAVYLCASSPPRASYNEQFFGPGTRLTVL.

This chain joins TRBV6-6 and TRBJ1-1; weak D call: TRBD1 (5 bases). Germline lookup yields CDR1 MNHNY and CDR2 SVGAGI (reference sequence). The V gene lost 8 bases and the J gene lost 1 base, with 14 bases spanning the gap. The CDR3 contains 14 residues. The CDR3 nucleotides are TGTGCCAGCCGACCGGACACTCCGAACACTGAAGCTTTCTTT. The encoded protein is CASRPDTPNTEAFF.

The chain links TRBV27 to TRBJ1-6; possibly TRBD1 for D (6 bases). The V end lost 1 base, the J end lost 8 bases, and 9 bases lay between the germline ends. This CDR3 region has 14 residues. Germline V lookup: CDR1 MNHEY, CDR2 SMNVEV (reference sequence). CDR3 loop: CASSLYRDDSPLHF. The DNA of the CDR3 is TGTGCCAGCAGTTTATACAGGGATGATTCACCCCTCCACTTT.

To note about this clonotype: This CDR3 fails to terminate in the conserved phenylalanine or tryptophan, so it likely reflects a read error. The J gene is TRBJ2-6, the V gene TRBV6-1; possible D gene TRBD1, 5 bases. V gave up 1 base and J gave up 4 bases, with 11 bases separating them. Germline values: CDR1 MNHNS, CDR2 SASEGT. This CDR3 has 16 amino acids. CDR3 bases: TGTGCCAGCAGTGAAGGGACATCCTGGGGGGCCAACGTCCTGACTTTA. It is translated as CASSEGTSWGANVLTL.

The J gene is TRBJ2-7, the V gene TRBV12-3 or TRBV12-4; 7 nucleotides line up with TRBD2. The CDR3 has 16 residues. J was trimmed by 0 bases and V by 6 bases; bases with no gene match: 11. The CDR3 DNA is TGTGCCAGCAGAAGACTAAGCGGGGAGAGCTCCTACGAGCAGTACTTC. This sequence encodes CASRRLSGESSYEQYF.

This clonotype was counted at least ten times. The chain couples TRBV7-2 to TRBJ1-1, with D tentatively TRBD1 (5 bases). CDR3 length: 13 amino acids. Germline V lookup: CDR1 SGHTA, CDR2 FQGNSA. Trimming shortened V by 5 bases and J by 2 bases, and 9 bases separated the two germline ends. CDR3: CASSRRTNTEAFF. The CDR3 DNA follows: TGTGCCAGCAGCCGTCGGACAAACACTGAAGCTTTCTTT.

This clonotype showed up just a few times. The chain has TRBV6-5 and TRBJ1-5; a weak D match, TRBD1 (6 bases). Germline-derived CDR1 and CDR2 are MNHEY and SVGAGI. The CDR3 consists of 15 residues. With 6 bases removed from V and 0 bases from J, the gap between germline ends came to 12 bases. The CDR3 is CASRLDSYSNQPQHF. CDR3 coding DNA: TGTGCCAGCAGACTGGACAGTTATAGCAATCAGCCCCAGCATTTT.

Details on this clonotype: Just one base apart from a much larger clone, this may be a read error. V is TRBV2 and J is TRBJ1-1, with D uncertain. Trimming stripped 3 bases from V and 1 base from J, with 6 bases between. This CDR3 contains 13 residues. Germline V gene data show CDR1 as SNHLY and CDR2 as FYNNEI. CDR3 loop: CASSDEGNTEAFF. CDR3 sequence (DNA): TGTGCCAGCAGTGACGAGGGGAACACTGAAGCTTTCTTT.

This clonotype turned up a few times. The chain has TRBV4-3 and TRBJ2-5, with D tentatively TRBD2 (5 bases). Trimming removed 4 bases from V and 5 bases from J, with 17 bases in between. The CDR3 extends over 15 amino acids. CDR1 is LGHNA, CDR2 YSLEER, per germline. CDR3 coding DNA: TGCGCCAGCAGCCCAAGCCCTGGCCCGGGGGAGACCCAGTACTTC. Translating it yields CASSPSPGPGETQYF.

The chain recombines TRBV4-1 with TRBJ2-1, with 7 bases aligning to TRBD2. From germline, CDR1 is MGHRA and CDR2 YSYEKL. V lost 2 bases to trimming and J lost 2 bases; unmatched junction nucleotides: 9. This CDR3 spans 17 amino acids. In nucleotides, the CDR3 is TGCGCCAGCAGCCAATCCTTTTCGGGGGGAACCTACAATGAGCAGTTCTTC. Its translation is CASSQSFSGGTYNEQFF.

The J gene is TRBJ2-5, the V gene TRBV7-6; D is unclear. V lost 1 base and J 1 base, leaving 10 bases between the germline ends. The CDR3 is 15 residues long. The V gene's germline CDR1 is SGHVS and CDR2 FNYEAQ. CDR3 protein: CASSLEGIGQETQYF. CDR3 bases: TGTGCCAGCAGCTTAGAAGGGATCGGCCAAGAGACCCAGTACTTC.